This T cell receptor beta chain appears in the sequencing data of a study of cytomegalovirus exposure and HLA in healthy donors. 13 Jbeta primers and 60 Vbeta primers were used for the PCR. The protocol was immunoSEQ multiplex PCR, while the TCRdb copy is restricted to in-frame clones and leaves out a portion. In the table there are more than 120,000 clones, about 84% of which are singletons. This clonotype was obtained from a woman between 40 and 50 years old in good health and CMV-seropositive. Input material: PBMCs.

Here the CDR3 reads CASRETGTGWSGANVLTF. The CDR3 DNA is TGTGCCAGCAGAGAAACCGGGACAGGGTGGTCCGGGGCCAACGTCCTGACTTTC. V is TRBV7-2 and J is TRBJ2-6, with TRBD1 matching 9 bases. V was pared by 6 bases and J by 4 bases, with 13 bases of the junction left unmatched. In germline, CDR1 is SGHTA, CDR2 FQGNSA. The length of the CDR3 is 18 residues.